This TCR beta chain was obtained from a study of blood T cell repertoires in COVID-19. Whole-study context: Collection of acute and convalescent COVID-19 samples took place in the United States, Italy and Spain. Nucleic acid was either cDNA or gDNA, and it came from T cells, B-cell-depleted T cells, or PBMCs.

The germline gives CDR1 SNHLY, CDR2 FYNNEI. The length of the CDR3 is 13 residues. Trimming pared 2 bases from V and 5 bases from J, leaving 9 bases between. In the original processing: Estimates of nucleated cell counts were drawn from the amplification of reference gene primers. Data came from immunoSEQ multiplex PCR; TCRdb stores just in-frame clones and leaves some out. The DNA gave D and trimming, while V, J and clone size come from that table. The sample contains 110,000 or so clones, under 90% of which appear only once. The V gene is TRBV2, the J gene TRBJ1-2, with a weak D call TRBD1 (6 bases). Sample: peripheral blood. The sequence was obtained from a woman between 50 and 59 years old with acute or convalescent COVID-19. CDR3 amino acids: CASSEQGRYGYTF. Here the CDR3 DNA reads TGTGCCAGCAGTGAACAGGGGCGGTATGGCTACACCTTC.